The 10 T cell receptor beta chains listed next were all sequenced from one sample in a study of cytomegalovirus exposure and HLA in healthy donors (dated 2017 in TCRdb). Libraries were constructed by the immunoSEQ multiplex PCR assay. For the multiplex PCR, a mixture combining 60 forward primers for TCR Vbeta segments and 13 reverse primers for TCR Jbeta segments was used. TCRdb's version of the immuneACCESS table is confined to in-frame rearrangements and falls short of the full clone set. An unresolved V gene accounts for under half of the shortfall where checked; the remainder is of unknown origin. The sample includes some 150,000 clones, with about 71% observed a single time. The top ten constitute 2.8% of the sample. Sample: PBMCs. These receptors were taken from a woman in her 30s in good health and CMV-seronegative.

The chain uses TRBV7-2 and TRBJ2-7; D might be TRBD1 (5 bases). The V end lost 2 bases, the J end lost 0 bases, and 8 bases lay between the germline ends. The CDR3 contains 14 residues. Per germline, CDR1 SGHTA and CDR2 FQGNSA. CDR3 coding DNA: TGTGCCAGCAGCTTAAACGGACACTCCTACGAGCAGTACTTC. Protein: CASSLNGHSYEQYF.

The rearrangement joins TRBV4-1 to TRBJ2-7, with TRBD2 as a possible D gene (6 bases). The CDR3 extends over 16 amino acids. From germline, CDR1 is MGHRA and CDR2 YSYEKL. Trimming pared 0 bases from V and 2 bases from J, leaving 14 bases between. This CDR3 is CASSQDPGLSTYEQYF. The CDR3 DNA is TGCGCCAGCAGCCAAGATCCGGGACTTTCAACCTACGAGCAGTACTTC.

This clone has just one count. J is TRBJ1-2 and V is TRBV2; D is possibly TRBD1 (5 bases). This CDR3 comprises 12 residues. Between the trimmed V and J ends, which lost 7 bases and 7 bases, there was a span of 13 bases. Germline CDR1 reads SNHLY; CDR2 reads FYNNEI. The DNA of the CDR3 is TGTGCCAGCATGGAGGGGAAGGCTGGCTACACCTTC. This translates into CASMEGKAGYTF. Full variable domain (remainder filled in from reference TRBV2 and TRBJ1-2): EPEVTQTPSHQVTQMGQEVILRCVPISNHLYFYWYRQILGQKVEFLVSFYNNEISEKSEIFDDQFSVERPDGSNFTLKIRSTKLEDSAMYFCASMEGKAGYTFGSGTRLTVV.

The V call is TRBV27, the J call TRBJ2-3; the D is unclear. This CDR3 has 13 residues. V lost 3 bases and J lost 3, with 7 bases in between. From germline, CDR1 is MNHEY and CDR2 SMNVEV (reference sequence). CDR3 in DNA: TGTGCCAGCAGTTTTTCGTATACAGATACGCAGTATTTT. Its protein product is CASSFSYTDTQYF.

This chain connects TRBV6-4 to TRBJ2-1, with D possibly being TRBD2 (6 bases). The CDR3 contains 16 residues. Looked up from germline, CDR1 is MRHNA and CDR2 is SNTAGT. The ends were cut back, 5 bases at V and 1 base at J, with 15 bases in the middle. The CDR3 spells CASSPTLAKSYNEQFF. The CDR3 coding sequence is TGTGCCAGCAGTCCTACACTAGCAAAATCCTACAATGAGCAGTTCTTC.

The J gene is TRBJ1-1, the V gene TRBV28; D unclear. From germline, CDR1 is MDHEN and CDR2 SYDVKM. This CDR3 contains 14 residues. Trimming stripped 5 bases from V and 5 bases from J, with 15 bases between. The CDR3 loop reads CASSDPSRGTEAFF. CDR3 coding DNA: TGTGCCAGCAGTGACCCGTCGAGAGGAACTGAAGCTTTCTTT.

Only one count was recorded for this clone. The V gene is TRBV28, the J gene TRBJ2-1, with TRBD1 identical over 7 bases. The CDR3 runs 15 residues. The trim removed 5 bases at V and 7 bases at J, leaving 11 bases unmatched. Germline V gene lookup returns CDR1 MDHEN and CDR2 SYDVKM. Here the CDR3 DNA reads TGTGCCAGCAGTCCCCCGGGACAGAAAATTAATGAGCAGTTCTTC. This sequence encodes CASSPPGQKINEQFF.

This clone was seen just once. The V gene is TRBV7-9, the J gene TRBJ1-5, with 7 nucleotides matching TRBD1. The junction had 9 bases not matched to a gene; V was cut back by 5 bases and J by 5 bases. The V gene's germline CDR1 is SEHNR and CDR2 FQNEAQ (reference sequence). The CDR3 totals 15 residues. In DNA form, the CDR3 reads TGTGCCAGCAGCCAAGGGGACAGCCAGTATCAGCCCCAGCATTTT. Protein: CASSQGDSQYQPQHF.

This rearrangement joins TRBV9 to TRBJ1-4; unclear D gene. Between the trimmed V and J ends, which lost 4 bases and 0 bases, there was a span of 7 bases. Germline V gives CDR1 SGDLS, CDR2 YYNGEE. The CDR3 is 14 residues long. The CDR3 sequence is CASSPGTTNEKLFF. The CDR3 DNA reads TGTGCCAGCAGCCCCGGGACAACTAATGAAAAACTGTTTTTT.

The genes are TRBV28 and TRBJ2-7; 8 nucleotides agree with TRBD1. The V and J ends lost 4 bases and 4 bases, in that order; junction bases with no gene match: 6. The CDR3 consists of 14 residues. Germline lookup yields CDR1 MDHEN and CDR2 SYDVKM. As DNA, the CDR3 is TGTGCCAGCAGTTGGGGACAGGCTTTTTACGAGCAGTACTTC. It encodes CASSWGQAFYEQYF. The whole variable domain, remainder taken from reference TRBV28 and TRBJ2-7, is DVKVTQSSRYLVKRTGEKVFLECVQDMDHENMFWYRQDPGLGLRLIYFSYDVKMKEKGDIPEGYSVSREKKERFSLILESASTNQTSMYLCASSWGQAFYEQYFGPGTRLTVT.